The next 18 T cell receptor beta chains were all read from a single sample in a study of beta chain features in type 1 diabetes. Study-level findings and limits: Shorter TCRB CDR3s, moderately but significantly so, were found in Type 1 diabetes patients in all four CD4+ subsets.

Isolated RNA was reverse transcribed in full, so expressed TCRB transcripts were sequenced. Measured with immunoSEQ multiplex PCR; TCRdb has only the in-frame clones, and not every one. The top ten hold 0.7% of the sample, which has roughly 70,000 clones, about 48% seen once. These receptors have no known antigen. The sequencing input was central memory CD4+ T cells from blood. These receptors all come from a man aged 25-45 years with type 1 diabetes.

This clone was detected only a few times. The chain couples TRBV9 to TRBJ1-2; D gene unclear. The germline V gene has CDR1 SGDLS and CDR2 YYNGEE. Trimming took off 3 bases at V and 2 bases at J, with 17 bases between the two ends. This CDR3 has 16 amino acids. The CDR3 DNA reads TGTGCCAGCAGCGCCGGGGTTGGAGGGTTAAACTATGGCTACACCTTC. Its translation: CASSAGVGGLNYGYTF.

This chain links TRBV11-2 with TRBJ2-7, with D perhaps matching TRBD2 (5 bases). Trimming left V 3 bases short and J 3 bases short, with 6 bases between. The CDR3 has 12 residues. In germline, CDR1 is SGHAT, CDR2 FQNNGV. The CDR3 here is CASSLEVYEQYF. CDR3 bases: TGTGCCAGCAGCTTGGAGGTCTACGAGCAGTACTTC.

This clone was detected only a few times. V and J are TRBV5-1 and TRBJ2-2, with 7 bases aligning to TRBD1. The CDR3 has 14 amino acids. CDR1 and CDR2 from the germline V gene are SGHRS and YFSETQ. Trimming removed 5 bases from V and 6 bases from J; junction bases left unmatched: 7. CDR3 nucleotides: TGCGCCAGCAGGGAGGACAGGTCTCCCGGGGAGCTGTTTTTT. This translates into CASREDRSPGELFF.

The CDR3 spells CASSSQSYTEAFF. CDR3 bases: TGTGCCAGCAGCTCACAGAGCTACACTGAAGCTTTCTTT. This sequence joins TRBV7-6 and TRBJ1-1, with D uncertain. V lost 4 bases, J lost 3 bases, and 9 bases lay in between. The CDR3 runs to 13 residues. Germline V gene data show CDR1 as SGHVS and CDR2 as FNYEAQ. The entire variable domain, with the rest obtained from reference TRBV7-6 and TRBJ1-1, is as follows: GAGVSQSPRYKVTKRGQDVALRCDPISGHVSLYWYRQALGQGPEFLTYFNYEAQQDKSGLPNDRFSAERPEGSISTLTIQRTEQRDSAMYRCASSSQSYTEAFFGQGTRLTVV.

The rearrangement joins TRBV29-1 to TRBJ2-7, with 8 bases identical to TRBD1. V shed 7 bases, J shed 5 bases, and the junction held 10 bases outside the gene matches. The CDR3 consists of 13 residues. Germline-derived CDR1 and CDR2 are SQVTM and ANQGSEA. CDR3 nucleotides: TGCAGCGCCGGGTCGACAGGGGTGCACGAGCAGTACTTC. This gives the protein CSAGSTGVHEQYF.

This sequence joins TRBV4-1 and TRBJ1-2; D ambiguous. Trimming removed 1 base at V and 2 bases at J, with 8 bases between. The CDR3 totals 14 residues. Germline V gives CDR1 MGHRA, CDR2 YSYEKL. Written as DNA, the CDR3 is TGCGCCAGCAGCCAAGGTCACCAGAACTATGGCTACACCTTC. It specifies CASSQGHQNYGYTF.

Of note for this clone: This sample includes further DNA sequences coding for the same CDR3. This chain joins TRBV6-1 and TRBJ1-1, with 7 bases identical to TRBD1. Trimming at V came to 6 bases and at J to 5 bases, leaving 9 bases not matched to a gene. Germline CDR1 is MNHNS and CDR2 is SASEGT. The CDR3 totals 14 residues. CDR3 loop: CASRETGRRTEAFF. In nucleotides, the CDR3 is TGTGCCAGCAGGGAGACAGGGCGACGAACTGAAGCTTTCTTT.

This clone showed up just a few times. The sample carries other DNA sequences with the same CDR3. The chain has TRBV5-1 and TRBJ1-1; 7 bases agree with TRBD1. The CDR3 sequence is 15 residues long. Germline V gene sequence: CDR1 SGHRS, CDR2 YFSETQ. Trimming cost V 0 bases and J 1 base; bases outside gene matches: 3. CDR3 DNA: TGCGCCAGCAGCTTGGATCCAGGGGGGAACACTGAAGCTTTCTTT. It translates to CASSLDPGGNTEAFF.

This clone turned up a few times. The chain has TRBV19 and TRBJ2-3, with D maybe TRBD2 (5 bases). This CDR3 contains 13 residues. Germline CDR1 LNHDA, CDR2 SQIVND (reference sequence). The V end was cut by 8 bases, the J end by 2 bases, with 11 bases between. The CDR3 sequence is CASGRAHTDTQYF. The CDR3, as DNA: TGTGCCAGTGGGCGGGCTCACACAGATACGCAGTATTTT.

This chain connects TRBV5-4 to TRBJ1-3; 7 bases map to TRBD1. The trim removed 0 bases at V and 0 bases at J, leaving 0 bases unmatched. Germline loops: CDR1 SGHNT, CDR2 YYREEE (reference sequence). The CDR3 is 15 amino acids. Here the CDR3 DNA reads TGTGCCAGCAGCTTGGGGACAGGCTCTGGAAACACCATATATTTT. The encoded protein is CASSLGTGSGNTIYF.

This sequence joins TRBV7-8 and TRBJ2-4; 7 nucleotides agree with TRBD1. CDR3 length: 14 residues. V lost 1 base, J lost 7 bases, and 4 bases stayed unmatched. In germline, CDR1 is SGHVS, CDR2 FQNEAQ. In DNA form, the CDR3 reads TGTGCCAGCAGCTTAGTGGCACAGGGGAACATTCAGTACTTC. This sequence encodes CASSLVAQGNIQYF.

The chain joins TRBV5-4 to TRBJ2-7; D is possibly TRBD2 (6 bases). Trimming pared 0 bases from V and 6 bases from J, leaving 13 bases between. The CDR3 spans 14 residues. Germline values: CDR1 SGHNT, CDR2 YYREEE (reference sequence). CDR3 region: CASSLVGDSSEQYF. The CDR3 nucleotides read TGTGCCAGCAGCTTGGTCGGGGACTCTAGCGAGCAGTACTTC.

Here the CDR3 DNA reads TGTGCCACCCTGAGGAGGGGAAGCGGGAGCTACAATGAGCAGTTCTTC. It yields the protein CATLRRGSGSYNEQFF. J is TRBJ2-1 and V is TRBV27; 8 positions agree with TRBD2. The J segment lost 3 bases and the V segment lost 10 bases, leaving 14 bases of the junction unmatched. The length of the CDR3 is 16 residues. Germline CDR1 is MNHEY and CDR2 is SMNVEV (reference sequence).

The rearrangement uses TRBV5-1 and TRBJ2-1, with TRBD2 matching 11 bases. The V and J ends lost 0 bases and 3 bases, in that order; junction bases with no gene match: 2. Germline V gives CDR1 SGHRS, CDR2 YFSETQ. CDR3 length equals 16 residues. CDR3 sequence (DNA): TGCGCCAGCAGCTTGGTTAGCGGGGGGGACTACAATGAGCAGTTCTTC. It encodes CASSLVSGGDYNEQFF.

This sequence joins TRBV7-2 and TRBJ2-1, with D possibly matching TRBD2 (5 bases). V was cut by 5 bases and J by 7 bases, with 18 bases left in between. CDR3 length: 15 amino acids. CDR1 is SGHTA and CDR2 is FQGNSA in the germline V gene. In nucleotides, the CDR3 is TGTGCCAGCAGCCCGGCCCGGGAACTAAAAAATGAGCAGTTCTTC. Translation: CASSPARELKNEQFF.

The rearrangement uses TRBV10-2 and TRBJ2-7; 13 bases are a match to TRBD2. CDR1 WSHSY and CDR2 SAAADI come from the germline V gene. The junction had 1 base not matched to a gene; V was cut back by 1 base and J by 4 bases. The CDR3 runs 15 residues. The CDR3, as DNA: TGCGCCAGCAGTGAGTGGACTAGCGGGAGTTACGAGCAGTACTTC. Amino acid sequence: CASSEWTSGSYEQYF.

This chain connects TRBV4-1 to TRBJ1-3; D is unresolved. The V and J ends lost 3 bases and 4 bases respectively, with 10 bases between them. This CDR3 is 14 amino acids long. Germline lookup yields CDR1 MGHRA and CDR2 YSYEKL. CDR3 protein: CASSQPGKGNTIYF. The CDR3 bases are TGCGCCAGCAGCCAGCCGGGGAAAGGAAACACCATATATTTT.

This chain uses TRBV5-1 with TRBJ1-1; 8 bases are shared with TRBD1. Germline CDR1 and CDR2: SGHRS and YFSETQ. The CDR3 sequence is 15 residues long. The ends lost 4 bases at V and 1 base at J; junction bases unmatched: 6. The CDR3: CASSVQGGRNTEAFF. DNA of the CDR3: TGCGCCAGCAGCGTACAGGGGGGTAGGAACACTGAAGCTTTCTTT.